What follows is one T cell receptor beta chain and its context. Its specific antigen is unknown. Within one base of it there is no much larger clone, and no base qualities were kept. The CDR3 starts with the cysteine, ends with the phenylalanine, and has 13 residues. Only CDR3 DNA remains: 39 bases, in frame from the first base. Per the germline V gene, SGHDN is the CDR1 and FVKESK is the CDR2. The V end loses 10 bases and the J end loses 2 bases, and a stretch of 13 bases separates them. The sample originates from a study of cytomegalovirus exposure and HLA in healthy donors (dated by TCRdb to the late 2010s). Background for the entire study: An earlier analysis of a few hundred of the donors reported around 280 Gb of sequence data and 117 million unique TCR beta sequences obtained from roughly 180 million T cells. An earlier analysis of several hundred of the donors used high-throughput TCR beta sequencing to judge whether each TCR beta V gene segment behaved as functional or pseudogenic. A later genetic analysis used genome-wide SNP genotypes for about 55% of the 666 donors, treating that subset as a discovery cohort. The T cell repertoires of under 700 subjects were profiled by immunosequencing and related to cytomegalovirus serostatus. In addition to the first cohort of 666 subjects, a separate validation cohort of 120 different subjects was used. Of the 300 to 450 genotyped donors, about 84% fell in the genetic ancestry cluster associated with self-reported Caucasian donors. The study combined high-throughput TCR immunosequencing, statistical association of individual TCRs with disease status, and machine learning to predict cytomegalovirus infection status. In a later analysis, previously published TCR beta repertoires from several hundred donors were re-analyzed and high-resolution HLA genotyping was added so that TCR occurrence patterns could be studied. Class I and class II HLA loci were covered by the typing at four-digit resolution. Typing coverage varied by locus: about 620-640 donors for A, B, C, DRB1 and DQB1; roughly 520 for DQA1; some 610 for DPA1; some 470 for DPB1. The study was designed to test whether signatures of past pathogen exposure could be identified by cataloging public T cell receptors. About 280 gigabases of sequencing data and 70 million to 95 million unique TCR sequences made up an early release that covered over 550 HLA-typed donors. Four to six DR-DQ haplotypes were handled as single units for association and clustering, since linkage in the cohort was strong. Among roughly 370 genotyped donors of the cohort, an average of about 240,000 unique TCR beta nucleotide sequences were sequenced per donor, roughly 18% of them non-productive. Rather than using new phenotypic data, the later analysis identified candidate immune exposures from TCR beta sequences and from how often those sequences occurred across donors. Every discovery cohort repertoire had been produced on one sequencing platform. Donor age, sex, ethnicity and CMV serostatus were compiled together with the repertoire data.

The cohort comprised several hundred healthy bone marrow donors. Cohort members were all nominally healthy when sampled, although unrecorded immune exposures were likely present. The donor tested CMV seropositive, placing the donor among the approximately 290 seropositive members of the cohort. A peripheral blood sample was provided by each donor, and peripheral blood mononuclear cells were used for TCR beta sequencing. Genomic DNA extraction from the blood cell samples was performed with the Qiagen DNeasy Blood Extraction Kit. Broad study findings and their caveats: According to a later analysis, parvovirus B19, influenza, CMV and Epstein-Barr virus appeared linked to several top co-occurrence clusters. A later genetic analysis reported fewer N-insertions in productive TCRs among donors in an Asian-associated ancestry cluster than the roughly 700-donor mean. A cluster of highly shared sequence variants was judged likely to represent a technical artifact of the sequencing pipeline. V-gene and J-gene trimming of TCR beta chains was associated with a missense DCLRE1C variant in a later genetic analysis, and the association was replicated in an independent cohort. While some public TCRs were present in many individuals, most TCR sequences turned up only very rarely across donors. HLA typing was unavailable for some donors at each locus, so association tests used only the typed subset. In a later analysis, the rate of TCR association differed among HLA loci, with DRB1 alleles having the most associated TCRs and HLA-C alleles having the fewest. At a false discovery rate of 0.05, a later analysis linked around 17,000 TCR beta sequences to specific HLA alleles. A further reported finding was that TCR beta sequences accurately predicted the HLA-A and HLA-B alleles for most subjects in the first cohort. According to a later analysis, most CMV-associated TCR beta chains appeared to be HLA-restricted, and the HLA associations seemed to be driven largely by CMV exposure. CMV serostatus was the only immune exposure information available for the cohort. When HLA alleles, especially DR and DQ, strongly co-occurred, attributing TCR associations to individual alleles was difficult. Fewer than 20 rarely observed V segments, including chromosome 9 orphons, were excluded from the earlier analysis of a few hundred of the donors because counts were too low. Sequencing depth was assumed to be roughly uniform across donors in the presence/absence analyses, though that assumption may not hold. Correlated functional status among segregating V segments might reflect linkage disequilibrium, but an unknown experimental factor could not be ruled out. The cohort was sequenced for TCR beta chains only, and without alpha or paired-chain data the features that could be detected were limited. In vitro tests confirmed that a few of the cytomegalovirus-associated TCR beta chains recognize cytomegalovirus antigens. In a later analysis, HLA-associated TCR beta chains were found to be more clonally expanded and to have lower generation probabilities than equally common non-associated chains. In an earlier analysis of 587 of the donors, most TCR beta V segments were observed in productive rearrangements about 87% or about 30% of the time, broadly matching IMGT annotations. The study gave a list of some 150 TCR beta chains associated with cytomegalovirus. Because the 87-base-pair reads could not distinguish some IMGT-functional V segments, including TRBV6-2 and TRBV6-3, those segments were excluded. Cytomegalovirus status was reported to be diagnosed by the classifier with high specificity and sensitivity in both the original and validation cohorts. The authors suggested that the approach could potentially be generalized to other disease states and immunological phenotypes.

The receptor library was made with the immunoSEQ multiplex PCR assay. For the multiplex PCR, a mixture combining 60 forward primers for TCR Vbeta segments and 13 reverse primers for TCR Jbeta segments was used. A multiplex PCR assay on genomic DNA amplified the CDR3 region of rearranged TCR beta genes. The amplified TCR beta libraries were sequenced on the Illumina HiSeq System as 87-base-pair reads. Turning to the authors' computational methods: A later analysis counted approximately 76 million unique TCR beta chains across the roughly 700 repertoires, and some 12 million of these chains were shared by at least two donors. Raw reads were error-corrected and collapsed into unique sequences by a nearest-neighbor algorithm in which closely related sequences were merged to remove PCR and sequencing errors. Alignment of CDR3 sequences to IMGT reference sequences was used to assign V, D and J gene segments. For a sequence to be retained, a match of at least six nucleotides was required to both a V gene segment and a J gene segment. A rearrangement counted as productive if the CDR3 had no stop codons and remained in frame with V and J, and every other rearrangement counted as non-productive. Following IMGT convention, CDR3 was defined as the stretch from the second conserved V-encoded cysteine to the conserved J-encoded phenylalanine. The earlier analysis of about 590 of the donors excluded sequences that lacked an unambiguous match to a single V gene segment. An earlier analysis of several hundred of the donors called V segments functional above 56.7% productive rearrangements and segregating when the between-donor standard deviation exceeded 5%. A statistical classification framework was built for diagnosing cytomegalovirus status from the catalog of TCR beta chain sequences. V and J gene assignment, in a later analysis, came from comparing TCR nucleotide sequences with IMGT/GENE-DB human TR gene sequences. Using the TCRdist pipeline, a later analysis assigned CDR3 sequences along with most-parsimonious VDJ recombination scenarios. A later analysis defined each TCR beta chain by its CDR3 amino acid sequence plus V-gene family, and excluded reads lacking a unique V-gene family. A later analysis removed several hundred highly shared, low-generation-probability nucleotide sequences to deal with suspected cross-contamination and a sequencing artifact. In a later analysis, a clonal expansion index was calculated for each public chain from normalized within-repertoire ranks of inferred template counts. In a later analysis, generation probabilities were computed with a VDJ recombination model fitted to out-of-frame rearrangements, and the resulting probabilities were checked against IGoR. A later analysis scored TCR-TCR, TCR-HLA and TCR-CMV co-occurrence with hypergeometric tests, applying a repertoire-size bias correction to TCR pairs. False discovery rates were estimated in a later analysis by permuting HLA or CMV assignments 20 times. A later analysis grouped co-occurring TCRs with DBSCAN, adding TCRdist sequence similarity when clustering within HLA-allele-positive subsets. Co-occurrence clustering excluded repertoires with fewer than 30,000 or more than 120,000 public chains, plus five with anomalous nucleotide sharing. TCRdb carries this immuneACCESS record with in-frame sequences only. Its versions omit some clonotypes, under half of them owing to an unresolved V gene in the studies checked, with the rest unexplained. The V and J calls and clone size were taken over from that table, and D and trimming were inferred from the DNA. Counted in this sample were 150,000 to 200,000 clones; roughly four fifths of them appeared once. About 2% of the sample rests with the top ten.

The chain is assembled from TRBV14 and TRBJ2-3, with no reliable assignment of the D segment. Sequenced sample: PBMCs. The source of this sequence is a woman under 30 in good health and CMV-seropositive. The DNA is TGTGCCAACGCTCGGGTGAACACAGATACGCAGTATTTT. Its protein reads: CANARVNTDTQYF.